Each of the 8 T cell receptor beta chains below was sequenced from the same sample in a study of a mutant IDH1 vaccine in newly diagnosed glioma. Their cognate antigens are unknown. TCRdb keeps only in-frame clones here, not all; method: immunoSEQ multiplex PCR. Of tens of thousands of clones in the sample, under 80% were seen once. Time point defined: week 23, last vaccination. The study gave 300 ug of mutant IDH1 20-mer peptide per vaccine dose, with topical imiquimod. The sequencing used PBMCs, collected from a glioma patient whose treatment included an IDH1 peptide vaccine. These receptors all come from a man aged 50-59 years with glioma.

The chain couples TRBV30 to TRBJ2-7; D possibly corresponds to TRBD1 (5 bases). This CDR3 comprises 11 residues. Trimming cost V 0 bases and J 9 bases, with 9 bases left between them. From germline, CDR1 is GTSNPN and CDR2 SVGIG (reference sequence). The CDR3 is CAWSVQAGQYF. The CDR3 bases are TGTGCCTGGAGTGTACAGGCCGGGCAGTACTTC.

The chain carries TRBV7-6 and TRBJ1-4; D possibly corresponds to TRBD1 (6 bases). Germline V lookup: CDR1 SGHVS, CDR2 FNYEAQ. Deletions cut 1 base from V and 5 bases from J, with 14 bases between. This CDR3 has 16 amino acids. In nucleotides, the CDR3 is TGTGCCAGCAGCTTAGAACCGGGACACCTAAATGAAAAACTGTTTTTT. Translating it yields CASSLEPGHLNEKLFF.

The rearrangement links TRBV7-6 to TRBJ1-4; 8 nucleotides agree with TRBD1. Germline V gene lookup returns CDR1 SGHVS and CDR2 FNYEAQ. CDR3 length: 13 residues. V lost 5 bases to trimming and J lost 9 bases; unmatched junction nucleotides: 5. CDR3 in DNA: TGTGCCAGCAGCAGTAGGGACAGGCAAAAACTGTTTTTT. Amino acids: CASSSRDRQKLFF.

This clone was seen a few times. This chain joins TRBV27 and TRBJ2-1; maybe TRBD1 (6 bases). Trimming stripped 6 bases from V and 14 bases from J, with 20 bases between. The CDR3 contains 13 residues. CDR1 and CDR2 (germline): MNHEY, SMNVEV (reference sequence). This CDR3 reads CASSPSYDRTEFF. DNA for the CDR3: TGTGCCAGCAGCCCATCATATGACAGGACTGAGTTCTTC.

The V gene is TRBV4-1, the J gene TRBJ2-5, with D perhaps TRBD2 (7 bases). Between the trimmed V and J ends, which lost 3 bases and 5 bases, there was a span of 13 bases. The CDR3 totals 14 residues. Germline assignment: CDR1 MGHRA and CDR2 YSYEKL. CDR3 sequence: CASSHEGGDETQYF. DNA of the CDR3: TGCGCCAGCAGCCATGAGGGGGGGGACGAGACCCAGTACTTC.

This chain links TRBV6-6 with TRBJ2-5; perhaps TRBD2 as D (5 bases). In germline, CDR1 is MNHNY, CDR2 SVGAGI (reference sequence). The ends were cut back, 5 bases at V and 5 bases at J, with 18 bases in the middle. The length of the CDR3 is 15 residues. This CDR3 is CASSTLHRGMETQYF. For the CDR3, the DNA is TGTGCCAGCAGTACCTTACATCGAGGGATGGAGACCCAGTACTTC.

CDR3 coding DNA: TGTGCCAGCTCACGGCGACAGTACCAAGAGACCCAGTACTTC. It encodes CASSRRQYQETQYF. This chain links TRBV18 with TRBJ2-5; D is possibly TRBD1 (5 bases). Per germline, CDR1 KGHSH and CDR2 LQKENI. CDR3 size: 14 residues. The germline V and J ends were trimmed by 4 bases and 0 bases, with 9 bases remaining between them.

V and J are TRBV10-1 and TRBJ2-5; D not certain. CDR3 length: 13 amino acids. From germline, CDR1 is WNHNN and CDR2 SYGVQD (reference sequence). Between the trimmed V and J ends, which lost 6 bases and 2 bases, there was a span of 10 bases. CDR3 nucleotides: TGCGCCAGCAGCCCCAGTAGGCAAGAGACCCAGTACTTC. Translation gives CASSPSRQETQYF.